Below, 16 T cell receptor beta chains from the same sample are listed, as sequenced in a study of PD-L1 blockade in urothelial cancer. Method: immunoSEQ multiplex PCR; TCRdb's copy keeps in-frame clones and lacks some. The sample includes around 45,000 clones, approximately 89% seen only once; the top ten take 3.9%. Sequencing used PBMCs, obtained around atezolizumab (anti-PD-L1) treatment. These receptors originate from a man older than 75 with urothelial cancer.

Here the CDR3 DNA reads TGTGCCAGCAGCTTAACCGTTCCAGATGAAGCTTTCTTT. Encoded protein: CASSLTVPDEAFF. The gene calls are TRBV7-9 and TRBJ1-1, with D uncertain. In germline, CDR1 is SEHNR, CDR2 FQNEAQ (reference sequence). Trimming pared 2 bases from V and 7 bases from J, leaving 11 bases between. The CDR3 is made up of 13 amino acids.

The chain is built from TRBV5-1 and TRBJ2-7; 11 bases match TRBD2. V shed 0 bases and J 5 bases; nucleotides not matched to a gene: 7. This CDR3 comprises 16 residues. The germline V gene encodes CDR1 SGHRS and CDR2 YFSETQ. The CDR3 DNA reads as TGCGCCAGCAGCTTGGCACTAGCGGGAGCGACCCACGAGCAGTACTTC. Its translation is CASSLALAGATHEQYF.

V and J are TRBV6-6 and TRBJ2-7; 12 nucleotides align to TRBD2. The V gene's germline CDR1 is MNHNY and CDR2 SVGAGI (reference sequence). The trim removed 6 bases at V and 6 bases at J, leaving 9 bases unmatched. The CDR3 length is 15 residues. The DNA of the CDR3 is TGTGCCAGCAGCCAACGACTAGCGGGGGCTTTCGAGCAGTACTTC. It translates to CASSQRLAGAFEQYF.

The chain has TRBV13 and TRBJ2-3, with a weak D call TRBD2 (5 bases). The germline V and J ends were trimmed by 4 bases and 5 bases, with 22 bases remaining between them. Germline assignment: CDR1 PRHDT and CDR2 FYEKMQ (reference sequence). The CDR3 contains 17 residues. CDR3 sequence (DNA): TGTGCCAGCAGCTCACCATTGAACCTCCTACGGGGAGATACGCAGTATTTT. Its translation: CASSSPLNLLRGDTQYF.

The V gene is TRBV5-1, the J gene TRBJ2-7; weak D call: TRBD2 (6 bases). V was cut by 4 bases and J by 0 bases, with 14 bases left in between. The CDR3 has 15 amino acids. Germline V gives CDR1 SGHRS, CDR2 YFSETQ. Here the CDR3 reads CASSGGLLSSYEQYF. The CDR3 DNA reads as TGCGCCAGCAGCGGGGGACTCTTGAGCTCCTACGAGCAGTACTTC.

This clone was counted only a few times. CDR3 sequence (DNA): TGCGCCAGCAGCCAGCAGGCTAGCGGGAATACCTACAATGAGCAGTTCTTC. Its protein product is CASSQQASGNTYNEQFF. J is TRBJ2-1 and V is TRBV4-1, with 9 bases aligning to TRBD2. Germline-derived CDR1 and CDR2 are MGHRA and YSYEKL. V lost 3 bases and J lost 2; bases outside the gene matches: 8. The CDR3 is 17 amino acids.

In the case of this clone: Other nucleotide sequences in the sample specify the same CDR3. The V call is TRBV5-8, the J call TRBJ2-7, with 8 bases matching TRBD1. Losses at the gene ends were 4 bases for V and 1 base for J; bases not matched to a gene: 7. Germline lookup yields CDR1 SGHTS and CDR2 YDEGEE. CDR3 size: 15 residues. This chain's CDR3 is CASSVGQAVSYEQYF. The CDR3 region has the DNA TGTGCCAGCAGCGTGGGACAGGCGGTTTCCTACGAGCAGTACTTC. Drawing the rest from reference TRBV5-8 and TRBJ2-7, the complete variable domain is EAGVTQSPTHLIKTRGQQATLRCSPISGHTSVYWYQQALGLGLQFLLWYDEGEERNRGNFPPRFSGRQFPNYSSELNVNALELEDSALYLCASSVGQAVSYEQYFGPGTRLTVT.

This chain joins TRBV30 and TRBJ2-1, with 10 bases identical to TRBD2. The trim removed 2 bases at V and 3 bases at J, leaving 4 bases unmatched. The CDR3 contains 15 residues. Germline V gene data show CDR1 as GTSNPN and CDR2 as SVGIG (reference sequence). The chain's CDR3 is CAWSPGTSVYNEQFF. In DNA form, the CDR3 reads TGTGCCTGGAGTCCCGGGACTAGCGTCTACAATGAGCAGTTCTTC.

The chain has TRBV27 and TRBJ2-3; 8 positions match TRBD2. CDR3 length equals 21 residues. Looked up from germline, CDR1 is MNHEY and CDR2 is SMNVEV (reference sequence). The trim removed 3 bases at V and 1 base at J, leaving 21 bases unmatched. The CDR3 spells CASSLRALGASGRRRTDTQYF. DNA of the CDR3: TGTGCCAGCAGTTTGAGGGCACTGGGGGCTAGCGGGCGGAGGCGCACAGATACGCAGTATTTT.

V gene TRBV11-2 combines with J gene TRBJ1-1; D gene uncertain. Germline V lookup: CDR1 SGHAT, CDR2 FQNNGV. The CDR3 spans 12 residues. V shed 1 base and J shed 5 bases, with 5 bases lying between them. CDR3 coding DNA: TGTGCCAGCAGCTTAGGAGAGACTGAAGCTTTCTTT. Its protein is CASSLGETEAFF.

The gene calls are TRBV7-9 and TRBJ2-2; 7 bases map to TRBD2. Per the germline V gene, CDR1 is SEHNR and CDR2 is FQNEAQ (reference sequence). The CDR3 runs to 15 residues. V gave up 5 bases and J gave up 4 bases; unmatched junction bases: 7. The CDR3: CASSLTGTTTGELFF. For the CDR3, the DNA is TGTGCCAGCAGCCTCACCGGGACTACCACCGGGGAGCTGTTTTTT.

The chain employs TRBV9 and TRBJ2-3; 8 bases match TRBD1. The junction had 14 bases not matched to a gene; V was cut back by 0 bases and J by 5 bases. The CDR3 length is 18 residues. The germline V gene encodes CDR1 SGDLS and CDR2 YYNGEE. The CDR3 spells CASSVGGGAGGAEDTQYF. The CDR3 coding sequence is TGTGCCAGCAGCGTAGGGGGCGGAGCAGGGGGCGCAGAAGATACGCAGTATTTT.

The genes are TRBV4-3 and TRBJ1-2; 9 bases are a match to TRBD1. This CDR3 has 15 residues. Germline V gene data show CDR1 as LGHNA and CDR2 as YSLEER. Trimming at V came to 4 bases and at J to 4 bases, leaving 7 bases not matched to a gene. CDR3 protein: CASSPGQGRSYGYTF. The CDR3 DNA reads as TGCGCCAGCAGCCCGGGACAGGGCAGATCCTATGGCTACACCTTC.

This chain uses TRBV29-1 with TRBJ1-1; D possibly corresponds to TRBD1 (6 bases). CDR1 and CDR2 from the germline V gene are SQVTM and ANQGSEA. The CDR3 runs 16 residues. V was shortened by 7 bases and J by 2 bases, with 23 bases between the two germline ends. DNA for the CDR3: TGCAGCGCCCCGGACAGAATCTCGGCCAGAAACACTGAAGCTTTCTTT. The encoded protein is CSAPDRISARNTEAFF.

The chain carries TRBV6-4 and TRBJ2-2, with 7 bases lining up with TRBD2. J gave up 2 bases and V 5 bases, and 5 bases lay outside the gene matches. This CDR3 comprises 15 residues. Germline V lookup: CDR1 MRHNA, CDR2 SNTAGT. The CDR3 here is CASSPTSENTGELFF. The CDR3 nucleotides read TGTGCCAGCAGTCCTACTAGCGAAAACACCGGGGAGCTGTTTTTT.

This sequence joins TRBV5-1 and TRBJ1-2; D unclear. Germline lookup yields CDR1 SGHRS and CDR2 YFSETQ. V lost 1 base and J 6 bases, leaving 19 bases between the germline ends. This CDR3 comprises 16 residues. DNA for the CDR3: TGCGCCAGCAGCTTGCAAGCTAATCCCCCGCCCGATGGCTACACCTTC. Residues: CASSLQANPPPDGYTF.